This TCR beta chain was observed in a study of cytomegalovirus exposure and HLA in healthy donors. Per the germline V gene, CDR1 is MNHEY and CDR2 is SVGAGI. There are 16 residues in the CDR3. Trimming left V 0 bases short and J 3 bases short, with 13 bases between. A multiplex PCR was run with 60 Vbeta primers and 13 Jbeta primers. Method: immunoSEQ multiplex PCR; TCRdb's copy keeps in-frame clones and lacks some. The repertoire includes under 250,000 clones, more than 75% of them detected once, and less than 3.5% sits in the top ten. Donors in the study were healthy people who gave bone marrow. This rearrangement joins TRBV6-5 to TRBJ2-3; unclear D gene. Sequences were obtained from PBMCs. The sequence came from a woman aged 40-49 years in good health and CMV-seronegative. CDR3 sequence: CASSYSRSQATDTQYF. CDR3 nucleotide sequence: TGTGCCAGCAGTTACTCGAGATCCCAGGCTACAGATACGCAGTATTTT.